The 17 T cell receptor beta chains below come from one sample, sequenced in a study of blood T cell repertoires in COVID-19. Clones were read by immunoSEQ multiplex PCR, and TCRdb kept only the in-frame ones, dropping some. This table holds hundreds of thousands of clones, 86% found once. Sequencing was carried out using peripheral blood. The receptors were sampled from a woman in her sixties or seventies with COVID-19, enrolled during active disease.

V and J are TRBV5-1 and TRBJ1-1, with 7 bases matching TRBD1. V lost 3 bases and J lost 6; bases outside the gene matches: 5. The germline V gene encodes CDR1 SGHRS and CDR2 YFSETQ. This CDR3 contains 13 residues. The CDR3 region has the DNA TGCGCCAGCAGCTCCCACGACAGGGCTGAAGCTTTCTTT. Its translation: CASSSHDRAEAFF. The variable domain in full, with the rest retrieved from reference TRBV5-1 and TRBJ1-1, is KAGVTQTPRYLIKTRGQQVTLSCSPISGHRSVSWYQQTPGQGLQFLFEYFSETQRNKGNFPGRFSGRQFSNSRSEMNVSTLELGDSALYLCASSSHDRAEAFFGQGTRLTVV.

As concerns this clone: The same CDR3 is also encoded by other DNA sequences in this sample. The gene calls are TRBV3-1 (or the pseudogene TRBV3-2) and TRBJ2-7, with D uncertain. Germline-derived CDR1 and CDR2 are LGHDT and YNNKEL (reference sequence). V was clipped by 1 base and J by 3 bases, with 4 bases between them. This CDR3 has 12 amino acids. The chain's CDR3 is CASSQGGYEQYF. DNA of the CDR3: TGTGCCAGCAGCCAAGGCGGCTACGAGCAGTACTTC.

The V gene is TRBV7-3, the J gene TRBJ2-1, with 8 nucleotides matching TRBD2. CDR1 is SGHTA, CDR2 FQGTGA, per germline. The V and J ends lost 8 bases and 2 bases, in that order; junction bases with no gene match: 5. CDR3 length equals 14 residues. This CDR3 is CASGSGDTYNEQFF. The CDR3 bases are TGTGCCAGCGGTAGCGGGGATACCTACAATGAGCAGTTCTTC.

The rearrangement links TRBV15 to TRBJ2-2; D gene unclear. Germline V lookup: CDR1 LNHNV, CDR2 YYDKDF (reference sequence). CDR3 size: 17 residues. The V gene lost 0 bases and the J gene lost 0 bases, with 11 bases spanning the gap. The CDR3 protein is CATSRDHSSANTGELFF. The DNA for the CDR3 is TGTGCCACCAGCAGAGATCACAGCTCTGCGAACACCGGGGAGCTGTTTTTT.

The V and J genes are TRBV6-2 or TRBV6-3 and TRBJ1-2; TRBD1 matches 9 bases. Germline-derived CDR1 and CDR2 are MNHEY and SVGEGT. The J segment lost 6 bases and the V segment lost 4 bases, leaving 6 bases of the junction unmatched. This CDR3 has 14 residues. CDR3 residues: CASSSDGQGHGYTF. The CDR3 DNA is TGTGCCAGCAGTTCCGACGGACAGGGGCATGGCTACACCTTC.

V usage is TRBV5-5 and J usage is TRBJ2-7; D remains ambiguous. V was cut by 0 bases and J by 7 bases, with 8 bases left in between. Germline-derived CDR1 and CDR2 are SGHKS and YYEKEE (reference sequence). The CDR3 extends over 12 amino acids. The CDR3 coding sequence is TGTGCCAGCAGCTTGGCCCGTCAGGAGCAGTACTTC. This gives the protein CASSLARQEQYF.

The chain joins TRBV5-1 to TRBJ1-2, with 8 bases fitting TRBD1. J gave up 6 bases and V 7 bases, and 17 bases lay outside the gene matches. Germline assignment: CDR1 SGHRS and CDR2 YFSETQ. This CDR3 comprises 16 residues. The CDR3 protein is CASAPTFTGGRDGYTF. CDR3 sequence (DNA): TGCGCCAGCGCCCCGACCTTCACAGGGGGTCGGGATGGCTACACCTTC.

The V and J genes are TRBV12-3 or TRBV12-4 and TRBJ2-5; D gene unclear. Trimming left V 6 bases short and J 5 bases short, with 10 bases between. CDR3 length: 12 residues. The DNA of the CDR3 is TGTGCCAGCAGCTCTCCTCGGGAGACCCAGTACTTC. This gives the protein CASSSPRETQYF.

The V call is TRBV11-2, the J call TRBJ1-2; maybe TRBD1 (5 bases). Trimming shortened V by 1 base and J by 1 base, and 7 bases separated the two germline ends. The V gene's germline CDR1 is SGHAT and CDR2 FQNNGV. The CDR3 runs 14 residues. CDR3 coding DNA: TGTGCCAGCAGCTTAGGGGGCGTTAACTATGGCTACACCTTC. Translated, it gives CASSLGGVNYGYTF. Using reference TRBV11-2 and TRBJ1-2 for the parts outside the CDR3, the full variable domain is EAGVAQSPRYKIIEKRQSVAFWCNPISGHATLYWYQQILGQGPKLLIQFQNNGVVDDSQLPKDRFSAERLKGVDSTLKIQPAKLEDSAVYLCASSLGGVNYGYTFGSGTRLTVV.

The chain carries TRBV6-5 and TRBJ2-6; weak D call: TRBD1 (5 bases). V lost 0 bases, J lost 4 bases, and 10 bases lay in between. The CDR3 is made up of 16 amino acids. Per the germline V gene, CDR1 is MNHEY and CDR2 is SVGAGI. In DNA form, the CDR3 reads TGTGCCAGCAGTTACTCTCCAGGGTCGGGGGCCAACGTCCTGACTTTC. Protein: CASSYSPGSGANVLTF.

The rearrangement uses TRBV18 and TRBJ2-1; 10 bases are a match to TRBD2. This CDR3 spans 18 amino acids. The V and J ends lost 0 bases and 5 bases, in that order; junction bases with no gene match: 10. CDR1 KGHSH and CDR2 LQKENI come from the germline V gene. CDR3 loop: CASSPPGTKRGGNNEQFF. The CDR3, as DNA: TGTGCCAGCTCACCACCGGGGACTAAGCGGGGGGGAAACAATGAGCAGTTCTTC.

Here the CDR3 reads CASSYRAGSYNEQFF. The CDR3 coding sequence is TGTGCCAGCAGTTACAGGGCAGGGTCCTACAATGAGCAGTTCTTC. The V call is TRBV6-5, the J call TRBJ2-1, with D maybe TRBD1 (5 bases). The CDR3 extends over 15 amino acids. From germline, CDR1 is MNHEY and CDR2 SVGAGI. V was clipped by 2 bases and J by 1 base, with 9 bases between them.

This rearrangement joins TRBV5-4 to TRBJ1-6; possible D gene TRBD1, 6 bases. The CDR3 is made up of 15 amino acids. The V gene lost 1 base and the J gene lost 3 bases, with 8 bases spanning the gap. CDR1 is SGHNT, CDR2 YYREEE, per germline (reference sequence). CDR3 sequence reads: CASSLQGYYNSPLHF. The CDR3 region has the DNA TGTGCCAGCAGCTTGCAGGGGTACTATAATTCACCCCTCCACTTT.

The sample holds one count of this clone. V gene TRBV5-1 combines with J gene TRBJ2-2; no clear D. The CDR3 consists of 12 residues. V lost 2 bases and J lost 6, with 5 bases in between. The germline V gene has CDR1 SGHRS and CDR2 YFSETQ. As DNA, the CDR3 is TGCGCCAGCAGCTTCCTAGCCGGGGAGCTGTTTTTT. Translated, it gives CASSFLAGELFF.

The table lists this clone with a count of one. The chain joins TRBV3-1 (or the pseudogene TRBV3-2) to TRBJ1-1; no firm D call. The V gene lost 0 bases and the J gene lost 0 bases, with 14 bases spanning the gap. Germline lookup yields CDR1 LGHDT and CDR2 YNNKEL (reference sequence). The CDR3 has 17 residues. The CDR3 sequence is CASSQDTLHGVNTEAFF. CDR3 nucleotide sequence: TGTGCCAGCAGCCAAGATACCCTCCACGGGGTGAACACTGAAGCTTTCTTT.

V and J are TRBV19 and TRBJ1-1; no definite D call. The length of the CDR3 is 13 residues. Trimming took off 6 bases at V and 4 bases at J, with 12 bases between the two ends. Germline CDR1 reads LNHDA; CDR2 reads SQIVND (reference sequence). The CDR3 coding sequence is TGTGCCAGTAGACGGGGTAGTCCCACTGAAGCTTTCTTT. Its translation is CASRRGSPTEAFF. Supplemented by reference TRBV19 and TRBJ1-1, the full variable domain reads DGGITQSPKYLFRKEGQNVTLSCEQNLNHDAMYWYRQDPGQGLRLIYYSQIVNDFQKGDIAEGYSVSREKKESFPLTVTSAQKNPTAFYLCASRRGSPTEAFFGQGTRLTVV.

The genes are TRBV5-1 and TRBJ1-1; the match to TRBD1 covers 11 bases. Trimming cost V 6 bases and J 6 bases; bases outside gene matches: 7. Germline V gives CDR1 SGHRS, CDR2 YFSETQ. The CDR3 consists of 14 residues. Written as DNA, the CDR3 is TGCGCCAGCAAAATAGGGGACAGGGGGTCTGAAGCTTTCTTT. It encodes CASKIGDRGSEAFF.